This record looks at one TCR beta chain sequence and its context. Antigen: not known. The data stem from a study of tissue T cells after allogeneic stem cell transplantation. About the research overall: Smaller viable blood or marrow samples skipped sorting for direct DNA extraction. Findings and limits, study-wide: In patients and mice, blood and spleen missed much of tissue repertoire. Few T cell clones were shared across patients, but motif clusters showed tissue-specific shared signatures.

Produced via immunoSEQ multiplex PCR; TCRdb's table is partial and in-frame only. This table holds around 40,000 clones, 80% to 95% found once. Germline CDR1 reads MNHEY; CDR2 reads SVGAGI. CDR3 length: 13 amino acids. The germline V and J ends were trimmed by 8 bases and 2 bases, with 13 bases remaining between them. The sequences come from blood, collected before transplantation. The TCR comes from a woman aged 35 to 70 who later had graft-versus-host disease after an allogeneic stem cell transplant. This chain uses TRBV6-5 with TRBJ2-7; possibly TRBD2 for D (6 bases). For the CDR3, the DNA is TGTGCCAGCCGGGACGGGACTCCCTACGAGCAGTACTTC. Its translation: CASRDGTPYEQYF.